This T cell receptor (beta chain) was profiled in a study of beta chain features in type 1 diabetes. Overall study results and limits: Across all four CD4+ subsets, people with type 1 diabetes showed modestly shorter TCRB CDR3s.

This clone has just a few counts. Its antigen is unidentified. The authors reverse transcribed all of the isolated RNA, so sequencing captured expressed TCRB transcripts. TCRdb's table, derived via immunoSEQ multiplex PCR, lists solely in-frame clones and lacks some. The sample lists under 400,000 clones; about 20% were seen once. The TCR was taken from a woman younger than 30 in good health. Specimen: naive CD4+ T cells from blood.

This chain's CDR3 is CASSRDRGRNEQFF. In nucleotides, the CDR3 is TGTGCCAGCAGCAGGGACAGGGGGCGCAATGAGCAGTTCTTC. This chain connects TRBV7-2 to TRBJ2-1; 12 nucleotides agree with TRBD1. Trimming cost V 5 bases and J 6 bases; bases outside gene matches: 2. This CDR3 contains 14 residues. Germline lookup yields CDR1 SGHTA and CDR2 FQGNSA.